The 21 T cell receptor beta chains reported below all come from one sample, sequenced in a study of CD39 and CD103 CD8 tumor-infiltrating T cells. TCRdb's copy holds only in-frame clones and misses some; the assay was immunoSEQ multiplex PCR. The sample contains around 7,400 clones, around three fifths of which appear only once. The source material was CD8+ T cells sorted from blood. The subset is: total memory CD8 T cells (CD45RA-CCR7+/-) from blood or uninvolved lymph node. Every receptor here comes from a human donor with head and neck squamous cell carcinoma.

This clone has just one count. The CDR3 DNA is TGTGCCAGCAGCCCTCGGTGGTCGTTTGGAGAGACCCAGTACTTC. Translated: CASSPRWSFGETQYF. The chain couples TRBV7-2 to TRBJ2-5; D uncertain. Germline V gene lookup returns CDR1 SGHTA and CDR2 FQGNSA. The CDR3 extends over 15 amino acids. Deletions cut 5 bases from V and 4 bases from J, with 17 bases between.

The rearrangement joins TRBV25-1 to TRBJ2-3; 8 bases fit TRBD1. With V trimmed by 10 bases and J by 7 bases, 10 bases remained unmatched. The CDR3 runs 13 residues. Germline values: CDR1 MGHDK, CDR2 SYGVNS. Written as DNA, the CDR3 is TGTGCCACCAGCCCGGACAGGGTGAATACGCAGTATTTT. Protein product: CATSPDRVNTQYF.

V usage is TRBV19 and J usage is TRBJ2-1; D not resolved. The germline gives CDR1 LNHDA, CDR2 SQIVND (reference sequence). The germline V and J ends were trimmed by 0 bases and 12 bases, with 15 bases remaining between them. The CDR3 sequence is 14 residues long. The CDR3: CASSIEYPGRGQFF. CDR3 in DNA: TGTGCCAGTAGTATAGAATACCCCGGTCGAGGGCAGTTCTTC.

The table lists this clone with a count of one. The chain couples TRBV5-5 to TRBJ2-7; the match to TRBD1 covers 7 bases. Per germline, CDR1 SGHKS and CDR2 YYEKEE (reference sequence). The CDR3 is made up of 14 amino acids. V lost 2 bases to trimming and J lost 3 bases; unmatched junction nucleotides: 5. Here the CDR3 DNA reads TGTGCCAGCAGCTTTGAGACAGGGCGCTACGAGCAGTACTTC. Translation gives CASSFETGRYEQYF.

The chain is built from TRBV28 and TRBJ2-5; weak D call: TRBD1 (6 bases). This CDR3 comprises 16 residues. CDR1 and CDR2 (germline): MDHEN, SYDVKM. Trimming took off 2 bases at V and 1 base at J, with 14 bases between the two ends. CDR3 DNA: TGTGCCAGCAGTTTACCGGGACACCCCGGCCAAGAGACCCAGTACTTC. Protein sequence: CASSLPGHPGQETQYF.

J is TRBJ2-2 and V is TRBV30, with D possibly TRBD2 on 5 matching bases. V was pared by 2 bases and J by 6 bases, with 13 bases between. Germline CDR1 is GTSNPN and CDR2 is SVGIG (reference sequence). The CDR3 is made up of 14 amino acids. CDR3 DNA sequence: TGTGCCTGGAGTCTGGTTCCGGGGTCCGGGGAGCTGTTTTTT. It codes for CAWSLVPGSGELFF.

As DNA, the CDR3 is TGTGCCAGCAGCTTCGACGGGACAGAGAATGAGCAGTTCTTC. Translation: CASSFDGTENEQFF. V gene TRBV7-8 combines with J gene TRBJ2-1, with 7 bases lining up with TRBD1. The CDR3 length is 14 residues. Germline V gives CDR1 SGHVS, CDR2 FQNEAQ. V lost 3 bases, J lost 7 bases, and 6 bases stayed unmatched.

The chain carries TRBV27 and TRBJ2-7, with TRBD1 matching over 7 bases. Germline CDR1 is MNHEY and CDR2 is SMNVEV (reference sequence). The CDR3 is 16 residues long. Losses at the gene ends were 0 bases for V and 1 base for J; bases not matched to a gene: 6. The CDR3 sequence is CASSLSGGEISYEQYF. CDR3 in DNA: TGTGCCAGCAGTTTATCAGGGGGCGAAATATCCTACGAGCAGTACTTC.

The V and J genes are TRBV7-8 and TRBJ2-1; D ambiguous. CDR3 length: 13 amino acids. Trimming cost V 1 base and J 6 bases, with 7 bases left between them. The germline V gene encodes CDR1 SGHVS and CDR2 FQNEAQ. CDR3 in DNA: TGTGCCAGCAGCTTAGATCCCGGCAATGAGCAGTTCTTC. Amino acid sequence: CASSLDPGNEQFF.

The J gene is TRBJ1-1, the V gene TRBV28, with D unclear. Germline CDR1 reads MDHEN; CDR2 reads SYDVKM. V was clipped by 2 bases and J by 4 bases, with 8 bases between them. The CDR3 sequence is 13 residues long. The chain's CDR3 is CASSLGWTTEAFF. CDR3 bases: TGTGCCAGCAGTTTAGGTTGGACCACTGAAGCTTTCTTT.

The rearrangement uses TRBV19 and TRBJ2-7; the D is unclear. The V gene's germline CDR1 is LNHDA and CDR2 SQIVND (reference sequence). The CDR3 loop spans 11 amino acids. V gave up 3 bases and J gave up 6 bases, with 6 bases separating them. CDR3 in amino acids: CASSIGAEQYF. In DNA, the CDR3 is TGTGCCAGTAGTATTGGCGCCGAGCAGTACTTC. Based on the CDR3 plus reference TRBV19 and TRBJ2-7, the full variable domain is DGGITQSPKYLFRKEGQNVTLSCEQNLNHDAMYWYRQDPGQGLRLIYYSQIVNDFQKGDIAEGYSVSREKKESFPLTVTSAQKNPTAFYLCASSIGAEQYFGPGTRLTVT.

In its sample, this clone was seen a few times. The V and J genes are TRBV19 and TRBJ1-1; 7 nucleotides align to TRBD1. V lost 0 bases and J lost 6; bases outside the gene matches: 4. Germline V lookup: CDR1 LNHDA, CDR2 SQIVND (reference sequence). The CDR3 covers 14 residues. The CDR3 reads CASSIDGDRAEAFF. DNA of the CDR3: TGTGCCAGTAGTATAGACGGAGACAGGGCTGAAGCTTTCTTT. Supplemented by reference TRBV19 and TRBJ1-1, the full variable domain reads DGGITQSPKYLFRKEGQNVTLSCEQNLNHDAMYWYRQDPGQGLRLIYYSQIVNDFQKGDIAEGYSVSREKKESFPLTVTSAQKNPTAFYLCASSIDGDRAEAFFGQGTRLTVV.

The rearrangement links TRBV6-5 to TRBJ2-1; D is possibly TRBD2 (6 bases). The length of the CDR3 is 13 residues. Germline V gene data show CDR1 as MNHEY and CDR2 as SVGAGI. Trimming removed 7 bases from V and 7 bases from J, with 14 bases in between. The CDR3 region has the DNA TGTGCCAGCACGACGGGGGACGGGAATGAGCAGTTCTTC. It yields the protein CASTTGDGNEQFF.

J is TRBJ1-1 and V is TRBV6-6, with 8 bases lining up with TRBD1. Germline V lookup: CDR1 MNHNY, CDR2 SVGAGI (reference sequence). This CDR3 spans 16 amino acids. The V segment lost 7 bases and the J segment 0 bases; nucleotides outside the gene matches: 10. The CDR3 is CASTPFTGGMNTEAFF. The CDR3, as DNA: TGTGCCAGCACCCCGTTCACAGGGGGAATGAACACTGAAGCTTTCTTT.

The V gene is TRBV29-1, the J gene TRBJ2-7, with unresolved D. The CDR3 runs to 13 residues. Germline values: CDR1 SQVTM, CDR2 ANQGSEA. Trimming stripped 3 bases from V and 0 bases from J, with 9 bases between. As DNA, the CDR3 is TGCAGCGTTGAGGGTGACACCTCCTACGAGCAGTACTTC. It codes for CSVEGDTSYEQYF.

The CDR3 here is CATLPWAGTARTDTQYF. The CDR3 nucleotides read TGTGCCACTCTCCCCTGGGCGGGGACTGCCCGCACAGATACGCAGTATTTT. The chain is built from TRBV19 and TRBJ2-3; weak D call: TRBD2 (6 bases). The CDR3 covers 17 residues. Germline-derived CDR1 and CDR2 are LNHDA and SQIVND (reference sequence). Trimming left V 10 bases short and J 1 base short, with 24 bases between.

This CDR3 is CARGGGFHTDTQYF. The CDR3 DNA sequence: TGTGCCCGAGGGGGCGGGTTCCACACAGATACGCAGTATTTT. The chain links TRBV2 to TRBJ2-3, with TRBD1 matching over 7 bases. Per the germline V gene, CDR1 is SNHLY and CDR2 is FYNNEI. The V segment lost 11 bases and the J segment 2 bases; nucleotides outside the gene matches: 10. CDR3 size: 14 residues.

This clone showed up just a few times. V is TRBV5-1 and J is TRBJ2-7; 7 bases line up with TRBD2. The CDR3 covers 15 residues. Germline values: CDR1 SGHRS, CDR2 YFSETQ. Germline trimming cut 6 bases from V and 2 bases from J; bases unmatched to any gene: 11. CDR3 region: CASTVFGGETYEQYF. CDR3 sequence (DNA): TGCGCCAGCACTGTATTTGGGGGGGAAACCTACGAGCAGTACTTC.

The chain is built from TRBV28 and TRBJ2-2, with D possibly called TRBD1 or TRBD2 (6 bases each). CDR1 and CDR2 (germline): MDHEN, SYDVKM. CDR3 length: 15 amino acids. V was shortened by 6 bases and J by 7 bases, with 18 bases between the two germline ends. CDR3 protein: CASSPTKGGGGELFF. Here the CDR3 DNA reads TGTGCCAGCAGCCCTACAAAGGGGGGTGGCGGGGAGCTGTTTTTT.

The rearrangement joins TRBV13 to TRBJ1-2, with D possibly TRBD1 on 6 matching bases. Trimming removed 5 bases at V and 10 bases at J, with 14 bases between. Germline V gene lookup returns CDR1 PRHDT and CDR2 FYEKMQ (reference sequence). The CDR3 is 12 amino acids. Here the CDR3 DNA reads TGTGCCAGCAGCCTAACTACAGGGAACTACACCTTC. Encoded protein: CASSLTTGNYTF.

The V gene is TRBV5-6, the J gene TRBJ2-7, with TRBD1 as a possible D gene (6 bases). The CDR3 consists of 14 residues. Trimming cost V 0 bases and J 4 bases, with 11 bases left between them. The germline V gene has CDR1 SGHDT and CDR2 YYEEEE. The CDR3 nucleotides read TGTGCCAGCAGCTTGGTACAGGGCGTTTACGAGCAGTACTTC. The encoded protein is CASSLVQGVYEQYF.